This T cell receptor beta chain came from a study of OX40 agonist ivuxolimab in advanced cancers. Study-level information: Patients undergoing dose escalation presented with hepatocellular carcinoma, melanoma, renal cell or head and neck cancer.

Whole-study results and caveats: The authors did not determine the antigen specificity of the expanded peripheral T cells.

Details on this clone: Its antigen is unidentified.

TCRdb keeps only in-frame clones here, not all; method: immunoSEQ multiplex PCR. This table holds 50,000 to 75,000 clones, about 88% found once. The TCR comes from an adult with an advanced solid tumor such as melanoma, head and neck, liver or kidney cancer. Source: CD4+ or CD8+ T cells sorted from blood, taken in a trial of the OX40 agonist ivuxolimab.

In DNA, the CDR3 is TGTGCCTGGAGACAAACCGATGGCTACACCTTC. Amino acids: CAWRQTDGYTF. The V and J genes are TRBV30 and TRBJ1-2; D is uncertain. Germline V gene sequence: CDR1 GTSNPN, CDR2 SVGIG (reference sequence). The CDR3 contains 11 residues. V was shortened by 3 bases and J by 6 bases, with 8 bases between the two germline ends. Variable domain in full (rest from reference TRBV30 and TRBJ1-2): SQTIHQWPATLVQPVGSPLSLECTVEGTSNPNLYWYRQAAGRGLQLLFYSVGIGQISSEVPQNLSASRPQDRQFILSSKKLLLSDSGFYLCAWRQTDGYTFGSGTRLTVV.